The present entry profiles one TCR beta chain with its context. Its antigen is undetermined. This sample is drawn from a study of beta chain features in type 1 diabetes. Notes on the study in general: In every one of the four CD4+ subsets, TCRB CDR3s were moderately but significantly shorter in Type 1 diabetes patients.

The CDR3 consists of 17 residues. Germline V CDR1 and CDR2: SEHNR, FQNEAQ (reference sequence). The junction had 11 bases not matched to a gene; V was cut back by 5 bases and J by 0 bases. What was sequenced were expressed TCRB transcripts, since all of the isolated RNA had been reverse transcribed. Only in-frame clones appear in the TCRdb table, and some are missing; sequencing was by immunoSEQ multiplex PCR. The top ten hold roughly 0.011% of the sample, which has roughly 240,000 clones, around 24% seen once. Sorting with CD45RO/CCR7/CD25/CD127/CD95/CD27 yielded naive, central memory, regulatory and stem-like memory CD4+ cells.

The source is a woman aged 30 to 39 with type 1 diabetes. V and J are TRBV7-9 and TRBJ2-5, with 8 bases matching TRBD1. Material for sequencing was naive CD4+ T cells from blood. The CDR3: CASSHLVDRAYQETQYF. The CDR3 DNA sequence: TGTGCCAGCAGCCACCTCGTGGACAGGGCGTACCAAGAGACCCAGTACTTC.